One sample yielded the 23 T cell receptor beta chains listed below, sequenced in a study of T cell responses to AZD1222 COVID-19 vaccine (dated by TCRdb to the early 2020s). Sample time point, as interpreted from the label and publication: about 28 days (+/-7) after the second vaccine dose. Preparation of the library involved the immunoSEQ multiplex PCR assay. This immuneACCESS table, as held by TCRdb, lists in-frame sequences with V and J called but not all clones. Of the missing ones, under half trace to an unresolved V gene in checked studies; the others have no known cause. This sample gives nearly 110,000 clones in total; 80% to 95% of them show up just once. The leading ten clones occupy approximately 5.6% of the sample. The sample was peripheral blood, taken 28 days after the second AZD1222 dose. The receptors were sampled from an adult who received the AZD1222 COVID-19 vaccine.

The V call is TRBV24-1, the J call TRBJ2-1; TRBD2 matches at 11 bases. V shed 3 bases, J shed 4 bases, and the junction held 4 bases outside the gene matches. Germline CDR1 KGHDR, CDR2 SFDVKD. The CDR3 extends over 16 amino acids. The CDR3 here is CATSDAGTSGYNEQFF. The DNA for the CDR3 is TGTGCCACCAGTGATGCCGGGACTAGCGGTTACAATGAGCAGTTCTTC.

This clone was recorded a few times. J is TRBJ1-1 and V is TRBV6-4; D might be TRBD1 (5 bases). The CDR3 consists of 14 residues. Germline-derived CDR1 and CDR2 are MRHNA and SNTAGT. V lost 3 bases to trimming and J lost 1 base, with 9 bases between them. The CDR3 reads CASSETGPNTEAFF. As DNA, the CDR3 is TGTGCCAGCAGTGAGACGGGGCCGAACACTGAAGCTTTCTTT.

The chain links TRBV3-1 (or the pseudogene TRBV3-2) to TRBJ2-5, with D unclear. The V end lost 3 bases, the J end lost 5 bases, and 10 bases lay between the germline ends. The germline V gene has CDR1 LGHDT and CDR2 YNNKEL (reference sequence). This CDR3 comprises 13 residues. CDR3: CASSHASAETQYF. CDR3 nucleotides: TGTGCCAGCAGCCATGCCTCGGCCGAGACCCAGTACTTC.

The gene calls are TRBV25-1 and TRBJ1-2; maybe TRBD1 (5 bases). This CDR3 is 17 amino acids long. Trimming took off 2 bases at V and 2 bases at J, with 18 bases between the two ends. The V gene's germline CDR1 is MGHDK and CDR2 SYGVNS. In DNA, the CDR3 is TGTGCCAGCAGTGAAAATTTCGCCGCAGGGAGCAACTATGGCTACACCTTC. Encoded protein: CASSENFAAGSNYGYTF.

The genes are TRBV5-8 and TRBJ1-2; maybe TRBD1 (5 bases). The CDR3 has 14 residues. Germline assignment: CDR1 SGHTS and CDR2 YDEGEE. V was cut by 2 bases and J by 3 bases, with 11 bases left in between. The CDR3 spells CASSFIDSYYGYTF. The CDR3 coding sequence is TGTGCCAGCAGCTTTATCGACAGTTACTATGGCTACACCTTC.

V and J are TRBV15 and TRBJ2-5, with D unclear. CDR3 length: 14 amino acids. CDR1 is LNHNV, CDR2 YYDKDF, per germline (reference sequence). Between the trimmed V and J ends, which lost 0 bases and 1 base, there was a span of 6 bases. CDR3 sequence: CATSRDTRQETQYF. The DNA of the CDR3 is TGTGCCACCAGCAGAGATACCCGCCAAGAGACCCAGTACTTC.

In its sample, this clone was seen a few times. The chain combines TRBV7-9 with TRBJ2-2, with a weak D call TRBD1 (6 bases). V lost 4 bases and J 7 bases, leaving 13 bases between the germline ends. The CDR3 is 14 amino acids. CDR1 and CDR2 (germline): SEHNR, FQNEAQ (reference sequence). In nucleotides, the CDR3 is TGTGCCAGCAGCTGGACCCCAGGGGACGGGGAGCTGTTTTTT. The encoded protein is CASSWTPGDGELFF.

The CDR3 DNA sequence: TGTGCCAGCTCAACGGGACAGGGTAGCAATCAGCCCCAGCATTTT. Protein: CASSTGQGSNQPQHF. This chain uses TRBV18 with TRBJ1-5; TRBD1 matches 9 bases. The V and J ends lost 5 bases and 0 bases, in that order; junction bases with no gene match: 2. This CDR3 spans 15 amino acids. CDR1 is KGHSH and CDR2 is LQKENI in the germline V gene.

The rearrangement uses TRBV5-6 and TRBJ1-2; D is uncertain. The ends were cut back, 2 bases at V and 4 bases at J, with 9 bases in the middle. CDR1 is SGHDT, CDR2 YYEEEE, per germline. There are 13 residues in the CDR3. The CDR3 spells CASSLRQLYGYTF. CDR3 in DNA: TGTGCCAGCAGCTTAAGGCAGCTCTATGGCTACACCTTC.

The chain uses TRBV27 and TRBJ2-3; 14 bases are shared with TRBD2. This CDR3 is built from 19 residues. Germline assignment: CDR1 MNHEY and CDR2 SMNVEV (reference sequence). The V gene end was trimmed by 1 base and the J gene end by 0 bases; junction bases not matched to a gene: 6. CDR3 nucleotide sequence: TGTGCCAGCAGTTTATGGACTAGCGGGGGGACCCACAGCACAGATACGCAGTATTTT. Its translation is CASSLWTSGGTHSTDTQYF.

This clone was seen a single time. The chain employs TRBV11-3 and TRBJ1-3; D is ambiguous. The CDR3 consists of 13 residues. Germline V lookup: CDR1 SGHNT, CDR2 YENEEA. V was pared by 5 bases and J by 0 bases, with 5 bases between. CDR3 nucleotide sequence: TGTGCCAGCAGCCCAGCCTCTGGAAACACCATATATTTT. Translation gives CASSPASGNTIYF.

The CDR3 bases are TGTGCCAGCAGTTCCGGGTCCTATGGCTACACCTTC. As protein: CASSSGSYGYTF. This chain links TRBV6-5 with TRBJ1-2; D is unresolved. The CDR3 is 12 amino acids. The V gene's germline CDR1 is MNHEY and CDR2 SVGAGI. Trimming took off 4 bases at V and 4 bases at J, with 7 bases between the two ends.

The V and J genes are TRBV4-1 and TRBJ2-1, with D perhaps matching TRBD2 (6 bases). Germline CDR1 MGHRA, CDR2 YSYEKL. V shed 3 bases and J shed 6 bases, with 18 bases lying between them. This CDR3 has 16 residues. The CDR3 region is CASSQFRDAGSNEQFF. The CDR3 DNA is TGCGCCAGCAGCCAGTTCCGGGACGCGGGGTCCAATGAGCAGTTCTTC.

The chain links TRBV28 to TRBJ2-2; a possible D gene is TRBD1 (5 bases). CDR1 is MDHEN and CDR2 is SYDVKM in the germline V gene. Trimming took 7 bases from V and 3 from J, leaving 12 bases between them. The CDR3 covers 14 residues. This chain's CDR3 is CASKGQPDTGELFF. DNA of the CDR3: TGTGCCAGCAAGGGGCAGCCCGACACCGGGGAGCTGTTTTTT.

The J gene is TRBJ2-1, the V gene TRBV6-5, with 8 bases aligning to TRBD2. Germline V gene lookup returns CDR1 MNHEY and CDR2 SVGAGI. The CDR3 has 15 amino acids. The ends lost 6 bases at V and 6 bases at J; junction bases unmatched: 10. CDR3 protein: CASRPLGLAGNEQFF. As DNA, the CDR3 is TGTGCCAGCAGACCCCTTGGGCTAGCGGGCAATGAGCAGTTCTTC.

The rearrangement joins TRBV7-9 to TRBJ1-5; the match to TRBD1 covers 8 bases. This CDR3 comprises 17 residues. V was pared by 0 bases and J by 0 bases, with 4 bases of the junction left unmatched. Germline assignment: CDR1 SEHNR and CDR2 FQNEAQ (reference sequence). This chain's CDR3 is CASSLAGQAYSNQPQHF. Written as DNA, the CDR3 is TGTGCCAGCAGCTTAGCGGGACAGGCCTATAGCAATCAGCCCCAGCATTTT.

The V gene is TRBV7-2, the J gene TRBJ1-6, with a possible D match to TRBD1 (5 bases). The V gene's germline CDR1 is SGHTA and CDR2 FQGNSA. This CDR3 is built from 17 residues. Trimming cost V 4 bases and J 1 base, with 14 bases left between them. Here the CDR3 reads CASSSRTGTSYNSPLHF. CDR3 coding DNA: TGTGCCAGCAGCTCGAGGACCGGGACGTCCTATAATTCACCCCTCCACTTT.

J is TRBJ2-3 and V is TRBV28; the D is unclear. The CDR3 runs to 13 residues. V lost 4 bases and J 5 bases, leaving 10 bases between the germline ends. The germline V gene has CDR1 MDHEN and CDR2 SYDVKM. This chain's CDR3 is CASSSSNEDTQYF. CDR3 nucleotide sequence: TGTGCCAGCAGTTCGTCGAATGAAGATACGCAGTATTTT.

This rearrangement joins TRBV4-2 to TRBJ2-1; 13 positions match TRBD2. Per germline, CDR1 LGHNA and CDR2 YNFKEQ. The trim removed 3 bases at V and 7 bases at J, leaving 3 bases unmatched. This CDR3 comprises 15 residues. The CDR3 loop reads CASSHTSGGENEQFF. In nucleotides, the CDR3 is TGTGCCAGCAGCCATACTAGCGGGGGGGAAAATGAGCAGTTCTTC.

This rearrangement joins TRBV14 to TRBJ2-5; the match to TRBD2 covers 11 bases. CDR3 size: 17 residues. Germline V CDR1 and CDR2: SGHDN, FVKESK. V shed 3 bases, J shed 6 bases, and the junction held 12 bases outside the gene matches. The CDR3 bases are TGTGCCAGCAGCCATTCCGGGACTAGCGGCCCGGGGAAGACCCAGTACTTC. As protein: CASSHSGTSGPGKTQYF.

The chain's CDR3 is CASSPGTGRNGELFF. The CDR3 DNA follows: TGTGCCAGCAGCCCTGGGACAGGGAGGAACGGGGAGCTGTTTTTT. The chain is built from TRBV9 and TRBJ2-2, with 9 bases identical to TRBD1. This CDR3 region has 15 residues. V lost 4 bases, J lost 7 bases, and 8 bases stayed unmatched. Germline V gene lookup returns CDR1 SGDLS and CDR2 YYNGEE.

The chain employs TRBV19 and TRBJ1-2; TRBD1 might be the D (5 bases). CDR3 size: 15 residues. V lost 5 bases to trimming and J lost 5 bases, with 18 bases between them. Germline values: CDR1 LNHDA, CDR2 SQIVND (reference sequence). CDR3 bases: TGTGCCAGTAGTCCCTCCTGGGGGATTAGGTATGGCTACACCTTC. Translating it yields CASSPSWGIRYGYTF.

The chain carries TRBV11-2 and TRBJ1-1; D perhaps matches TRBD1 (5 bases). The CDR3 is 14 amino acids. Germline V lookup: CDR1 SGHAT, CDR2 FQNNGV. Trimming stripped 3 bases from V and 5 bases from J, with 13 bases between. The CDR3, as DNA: TGTGCCAGCAGCTTGGGGACCGGGAGGACTGAAGCTTTCTTT. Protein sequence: CASSLGTGRTEAFF.